This T cell receptor beta chain was sequenced in a study of blood T cell repertoires in COVID-19. Assay: immunoSEQ multiplex PCR; the TCRdb copy retains only in-frame clones and omits some. The profile shows 98,000 or so clones, roughly 85% of them singletons. Germline CDR1 and CDR2: SSHAT and FNYEAQ (reference sequence). The CDR3 has 19 amino acids. Points on this clone: Compared with germline, one end of the junction differs, possibly owing to a read error.

The receptor comes from a human donor in a cohort sampled during active COVID-19. The V and J genes are TRBV7-7 and TRBJ2-3; 7 bases agree with TRBD2. The sequencing input was peripheral blood. The CDR3 loop reads CASSLRPDLGGSSTDTQYF. The CDR3 DNA reads TGTGCTAGCAGCTTACGCCCGGACTTGGGCGGGAGTAGCACAGATACGCAGTATTTT.